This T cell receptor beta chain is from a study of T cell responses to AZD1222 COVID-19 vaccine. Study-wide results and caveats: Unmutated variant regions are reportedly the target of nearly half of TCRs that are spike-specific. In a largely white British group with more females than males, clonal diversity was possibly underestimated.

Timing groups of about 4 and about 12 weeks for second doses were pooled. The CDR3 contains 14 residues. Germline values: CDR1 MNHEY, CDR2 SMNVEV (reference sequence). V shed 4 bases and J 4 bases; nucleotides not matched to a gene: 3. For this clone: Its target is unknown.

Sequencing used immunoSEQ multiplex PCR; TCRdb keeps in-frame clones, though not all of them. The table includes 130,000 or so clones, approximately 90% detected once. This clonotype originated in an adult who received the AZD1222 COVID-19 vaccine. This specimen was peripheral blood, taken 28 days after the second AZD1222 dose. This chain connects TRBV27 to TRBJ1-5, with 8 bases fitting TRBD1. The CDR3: CASSWTGWNQPQHF. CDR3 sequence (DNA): TGTGCCAGCAGTTGGACAGGGTGGAATCAGCCCCAGCATTTT.